A selection of T cell receptor beta chains follows, all from one sample in a study of pediatric ulcerative colitis. Assay: immunoSEQ multiplex PCR; the TCRdb copy retains only in-frame clones and omits some. There are approximately 38,000 clones in the sample; about 81% occur only once, and around 9.1% lies in the top ten. The sequencing sample was made of gut tissue. Source of these receptors: a boy aged 5-17 years with severe ulcerative colitis. Each CDR3 is given with its conserved first and last residue. The order of the fields is clone size, J gene, CDR3 length, D gene, V gene, CDR3 DNA, CDR3 protein. The D gene is left open where the match is weak. Clone sizes are given selectively: once, few, many, or a class where the clone is expanded.

size: .
J: TRBJ2-5
length: 18
D: .
V: TRBV11-2
DNA: TGTGCCAGCAGCTTAGCGCCCCGGGGCCTCACGGGTAGGGAGACCCAGTACTTC
CDR3: CASSLAPRGLTGRETQYF

size: .
J: TRBJ2-3
length: 14
D: .
V: TRBV7-7
DNA: TGTGCCAGCAGCCTTGGACGGACCGGAGATACGCAGTATTTT
CDR3: CASSLGRTGDTQYF

size: .
J: TRBJ2-7
length: 16
D: TRBD1
V: TRBV11-2
DNA: TGTGCCAGCAGCTTGCCTCTTGGGGACAGGGGACACGAGCAGTACTTC
CDR3: CASSLPLGDRGHEQYF

size: .
J: TRBJ2-2
length: 14
D: TRBD1
V: TRBV6-5
DNA: TGTGCCAGCAGTTTACAGGGGGCGAACGGGGAGCTGTTTTTT
CDR3: CASSLQGANGELFF

size: once
J: TRBJ1-5
length: 16
D: .
V: TRBV27
DNA: TGTGCCAGCAGTCGAACCGGGACGAAAAGCAATCAGCCCCAGCATTTT
CDR3: CASSRTGTKSNQPQHF

size: .
J: TRBJ1-5
length: 19
D: .
V: TRBV7-4
DNA: TGTGCCAGCAGCTTAGTAGTTTCGGACGGGGATATCTTCCATCAGCCCCAGCATTTT
CDR3: CASSLVVSDGDIFHQPQHF

size: .
J: TRBJ2-1
length: 11
D: .
V: TRBV20-1
DNA: TGCAGTGCAGGGGGATACAATGAGCAGTTCTTC
CDR3: CSAGGYNEQFF

size: once
J: TRBJ2-7
length: 12
D: .
V: TRBV28
DNA: TGTGCCAGCAGTTTGGGGAAGTACGAGCAGTACTTC
CDR3: CASSLGKYEQYF

size: .
J: TRBJ2-5
length: 14
D: .
V: TRBV2
DNA: TGTGCCAGCCACAGGGTAACGGAGGAGGAGACCCAGTACTTC
CDR3: CASHRVTEEETQYF

size: .
J: TRBJ2-1
length: 16
D: .
V: TRBV7-8
DNA: TGTGCCAGCAGCCCGGGGGCAGGGGGGACCTACAATGAGCAGTTCTTC
CDR3: CASSPGAGGTYNEQFF

size: .
J: TRBJ2-2
length: 13
D: .
V: TRBV29-1
DNA: TGCAGCGGTGGGGCAGCGAACACCGGGGAGCTGTTTTTT
CDR3: CSGGAANTGELFF

size: few
J: TRBJ1-2
length: 14
D: TRBD1
V: TRBV2
DNA: TGTGCCAGCAGTGAACCAGGGGGTAACTATGGCTACACCTTC
CDR3: CASSEPGGNYGYTF

size: .
J: TRBJ1-2
length: 16
D: TRBD1
V: TRBV6-5
DNA: TGTGCCAGCAGTTTGGATAGGGGGCAACGAAACTATGGCTACACCTTC
CDR3: CASSLDRGQRNYGYTF

size: once
J: TRBJ2-7
length: 12
D: TRBD2
V: TRBV27
DNA: TGTGCCAGCAGTTTATGGGGGGGCGAGCAGTACTTC
CDR3: CASSLWGGEQYF

size: .
J: TRBJ2-7
length: 12
D: .
V: TRBV11-2
DNA: TGTGCCAGCAGCCGCTCCTTATTTGAGCAGTACTTC
CDR3: CASSRSLFEQYF

size: .
J: TRBJ2-3
length: 12
D: .
V: TRBV7-6
DNA: TGTGCCAGCAGCCCTCTCGGGGATACGCAGTATTTT
CDR3: CASSPLGDTQYF

size: .
J: TRBJ2-7
length: 14
D: TRBD1
V: TRBV27
DNA: TGTGCCAGCAGTCGACAGGGGCGAACCTACGAGCAGTACTTC
CDR3: CASSRQGRTYEQYF

size: few
J: TRBJ1-1
length: 16
D: TRBD1
V: TRBV18
DNA: TGTGCCAGCTCACCGGGACAGGAGATCCTCGGCCCTGAAGCTTTCTTT
CDR3: CASSPGQEILGPEAFF

size: few
J: TRBJ2-3
length: 14
D: .
V: TRBV7-9
DNA: TGTGCCAGCAGCTTAGGTCCCAGCCCAGATACGCAGTATTTT
CDR3: CASSLGPSPDTQYF

size: few
J: TRBJ2-2
length: 17
D: .
V: TRBV28
DNA: TGTGCCAGCAGTTTTCTTGTTGGGCGGATGAACACCGGGGAGCTGTTTTTT
CDR3: CASSFLVGRMNTGELFF

size: .
J: TRBJ2-2
length: 15
D: TRBD1
V: TRBV7-3
DNA: TGTGCCAGCAGCTGGACAGGGGGCGATACCGGGGAGCTGTTTTTT
CDR3: CASSWTGGDTGELFF

size: few
J: TRBJ1-2
length: 14
D: .
V: TRBV9
DNA: TGTGCCAGCAGCGTAGAAGGCTCTGGCTATGGCTACACCTTC
CDR3: CASSVEGSGYGYTF

size: .
J: TRBJ1-5
length: 12
D: .
V: TRBV6-5
DNA: TGTGCCAGCAGCGATCCAAATCAGCCCCAGCATTTT
CDR3: CASSDPNQPQHF

size: .
J: TRBJ1-5
length: 14
D: .
V: TRBV28
DNA: TGTGCCAGCGTCCCTTTTCAGGACAATCAGCCCCAGCATTTT
CDR3: CASVPFQDNQPQHF

size: .
J: TRBJ2-7
length: 14
D: .
V: TRBV11-3
DNA: TGTGCCAGCAGCCGTGGGCAGAGCTCCTACGAGCAGTACTTC
CDR3: CASSRGQSSYEQYF

size: .
J: TRBJ2-2
length: 14
D: .
V: TRBV7-9
DNA: TGTGCCAGCAGCCCGTGGGATGCCGCCGGGGAGCTGTTTTTT
CDR3: CASSPWDAAGELFF

size: .
J: TRBJ1-2
length: 15
D: .
V: TRBV6-1
DNA: TGTGCCAGCAGTGAACGTCCGGGGAGTGTTGGGGGCTACACCTTC
CDR3: CASSERPGSVGGYTF

size: .
J: TRBJ1-1
length: 13
D: .
V: TRBV7-6
DNA: TGTGCCAGCAGCTTAGGAAGGGGTTCGGGAGCTTTCTTT
CDR3: CASSLGRGSGAFF

size: .
J: TRBJ1-1
length: 14
D: .
V: TRBV21-1
DNA: TGTGCCAGCAGCGGACGGGACGTGAACACTGAAGCTTTCTTT
CDR3: CASSGRDVNTEAFF

size: .
J: TRBJ1-1
length: 18
D: TRBD1
V: TRBV2
DNA: TGTGCCAGCAGTGCACCAGGGCCGACAGGGGTAAGGAACACTGAAGCTTTCTTT
CDR3: CASSAPGPTGVRNTEAFF

size: .
J: TRBJ2-3
length: 18
D: TRBD2
V: TRBV4-1
DNA: TGCGCCAGCAGCCAAGTCGCGGCGGGGGGCCTCCGCACAGATACGCAGTATTTT
CDR3: CASSQVAAGGLRTDTQYF

size: .
J: TRBJ2-7
length: 16
D: TRBD2
V: TRBV9
DNA: TGTGCCAGCAGCGTAGTCCTAGCGGGGGTTTCCTACGAGCAGTACTTC
CDR3: CASSVVLAGVSYEQYF

size: .
J: TRBJ2-3
length: 16
D: .
V: TRBV5-6
DNA: TGTGCCAGCAGCTTGGAAATGGGGGAGGTCACAGATACGCAGTATTTT
CDR3: CASSLEMGEVTDTQYF

size: .
J: TRBJ1-2
length: 14
D: TRBD1
V: TRBV7-8
DNA: TGTGCCAGCAGCCCCAGGGACAGCTCCTATGGCTACACCTTC
CDR3: CASSPRDSSYGYTF

size: .
J: TRBJ2-5
length: 11
D: .
V: TRBV2
DNA: TGTGCCAGCGGCTGGAGGGAGACCCAGTACTTC
CDR3: CASGWRETQYF

size: .
J: TRBJ1-1
length: 14
D: .
V: TRBV28
DNA: TGTGCCAGTAATAATGACGGGGGGCCCGATGAAGCTTTCTTT
CDR3: CASNNDGGPDEAFF

size: .
J: TRBJ1-1
length: 12
D: .
V: TRBV5-6
DNA: TGTGCCAGCAGCTTCAGTGGAGCTGAAGCTTTCTTT
CDR3: CASSFSGAEAFF

size: .
J: TRBJ2-7
length: 14
D: .
V: TRBV5-6
DNA: TGTGCCAGCAGCCCCAGACAGTTATCCTACGAGCAGTACTTC
CDR3: CASSPRQLSYEQYF

size: .
J: TRBJ2-3
length: 16
D: .
V: TRBV5-6
DNA: TGTGCCAGCAGCTCCCAGTGGGGGGTTAGCACAGATACGCAGTATTTT
CDR3: CASSSQWGVSTDTQYF